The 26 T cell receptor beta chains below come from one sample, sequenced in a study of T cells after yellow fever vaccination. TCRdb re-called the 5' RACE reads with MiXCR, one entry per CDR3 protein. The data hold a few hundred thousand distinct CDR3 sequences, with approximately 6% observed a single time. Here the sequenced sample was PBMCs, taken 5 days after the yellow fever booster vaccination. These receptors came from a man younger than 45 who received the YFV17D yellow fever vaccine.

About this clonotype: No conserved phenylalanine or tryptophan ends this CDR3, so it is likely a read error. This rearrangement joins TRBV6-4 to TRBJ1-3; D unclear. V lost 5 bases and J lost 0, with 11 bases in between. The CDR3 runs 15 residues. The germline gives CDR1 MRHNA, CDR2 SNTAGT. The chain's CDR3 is CASSIRRFSGNTIYS. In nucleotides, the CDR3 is TGTGCCAGCAGTATCAGGAGATTCTCTGGAAACACCATATATTCT.

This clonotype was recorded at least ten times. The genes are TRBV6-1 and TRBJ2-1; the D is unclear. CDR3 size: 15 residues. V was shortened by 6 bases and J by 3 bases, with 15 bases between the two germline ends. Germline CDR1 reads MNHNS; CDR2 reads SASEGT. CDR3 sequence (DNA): TGTGCCAGCAGCCAAGGGCTAACAGACTACAATGAGCAGTTCTTC. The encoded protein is CASSQGLTDYNEQFF.

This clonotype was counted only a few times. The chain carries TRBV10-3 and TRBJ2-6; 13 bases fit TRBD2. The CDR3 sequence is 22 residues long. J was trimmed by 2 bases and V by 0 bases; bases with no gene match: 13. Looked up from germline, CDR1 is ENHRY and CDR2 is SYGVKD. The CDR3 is CAISESVGTSGNPLTGANVLTF. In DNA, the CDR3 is TGTGCCATCAGTGAGTCGGTTGGGACTAGCGGGAACCCGCTAACTGGGGCCAACGTCCTGACTTTC.

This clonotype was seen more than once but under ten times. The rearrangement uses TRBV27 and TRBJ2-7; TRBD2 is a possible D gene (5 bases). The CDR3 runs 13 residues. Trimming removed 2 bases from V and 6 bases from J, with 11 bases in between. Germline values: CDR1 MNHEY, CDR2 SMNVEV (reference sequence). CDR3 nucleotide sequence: TGTGCCAGCAGTTTAACTAGTGGGTTCGAGCAGTACTTC. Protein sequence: CASSLTSGFEQYF.

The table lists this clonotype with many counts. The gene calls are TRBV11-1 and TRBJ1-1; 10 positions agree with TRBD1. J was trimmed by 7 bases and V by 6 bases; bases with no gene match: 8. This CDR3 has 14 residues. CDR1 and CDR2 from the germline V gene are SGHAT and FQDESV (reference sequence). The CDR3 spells CASSHIGTGDEAFF. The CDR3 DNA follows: TGTGCCAGCAGTCATATCGGGACAGGGGATGAAGCTTTCTTT. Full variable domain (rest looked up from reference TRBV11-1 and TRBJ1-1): EAEVAQSPRYKITEKSQAVAFWCDPISGHATLYWYRQILGQGPELLVQFQDESVVDDSQLPKDRFSAERLKGVDSTLKIQPAELGDSAMYLCASSHIGTGDEAFFGQGTRLTVV.

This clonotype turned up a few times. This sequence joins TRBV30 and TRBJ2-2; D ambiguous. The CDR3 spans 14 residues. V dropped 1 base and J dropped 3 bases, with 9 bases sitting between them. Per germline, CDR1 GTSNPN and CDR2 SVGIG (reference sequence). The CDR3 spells CAWSARTYTGELFF. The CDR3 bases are TGTGCCTGGAGTGCTCGGACCTACACCGGGGAGCTGTTTTTT.

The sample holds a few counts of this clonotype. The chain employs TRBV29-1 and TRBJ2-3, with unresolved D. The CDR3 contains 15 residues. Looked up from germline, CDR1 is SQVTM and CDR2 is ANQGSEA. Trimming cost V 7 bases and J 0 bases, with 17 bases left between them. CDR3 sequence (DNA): TGCAGCGCACCCCGTTCGGGTTCTAGCACAGATACGCAGTATTTT. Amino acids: CSAPRSGSSTDTQYF.

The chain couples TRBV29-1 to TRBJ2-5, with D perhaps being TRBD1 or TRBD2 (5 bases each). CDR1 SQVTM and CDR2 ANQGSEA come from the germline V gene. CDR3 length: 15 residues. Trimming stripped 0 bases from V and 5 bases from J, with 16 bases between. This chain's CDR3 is CSVEDTGPGLETQYF. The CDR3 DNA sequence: TGCAGCGTTGAAGATACGGGGCCGGGGTTGGAGACCCAGTACTTC. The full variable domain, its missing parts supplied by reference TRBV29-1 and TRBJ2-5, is SAVISQKPSRDICQRGTSLTIQCQVDSQVTMMFWYRQQPGQSLTLIATANQGSEATYESGFVIDKFPISRPNLTFSTLTVSNMSPEDSSIYLCSVEDTGPGLETQYFGPGTRLLVL.

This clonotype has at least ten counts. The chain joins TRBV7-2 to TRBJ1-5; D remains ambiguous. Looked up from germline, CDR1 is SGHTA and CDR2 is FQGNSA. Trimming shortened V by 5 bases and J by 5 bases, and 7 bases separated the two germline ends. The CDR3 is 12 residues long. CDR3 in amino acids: CASSRRDQPQHF. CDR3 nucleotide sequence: TGTGCCAGCAGCCGTCGGGATCAGCCCCAGCATTTT. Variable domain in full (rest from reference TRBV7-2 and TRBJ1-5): GAGVSQSPSNKVTEKGKDVELRCDPISGHTALYWYRQSLGQGLEFLIYFQGNSAPDKSGLPSDRFSAERTGGSVSTLTIQRTQQEDSAVYLCASSRRDQPQHFGDGTRLSIL.

The CDR3 is CASSPGGKAYNEQFF. CDR3 DNA: TGCGCCAGCAGTCCGGGGGGAAAGGCCTACAATGAGCAGTTCTTC. This chain links TRBV10-1 with TRBJ2-1; 7 nucleotides line up with TRBD2. V lost 5 bases and J lost 2; bases outside the gene matches: 6. CDR1 and CDR2 (germline): WNHNN, SYGVQD (reference sequence). The CDR3 consists of 15 residues.

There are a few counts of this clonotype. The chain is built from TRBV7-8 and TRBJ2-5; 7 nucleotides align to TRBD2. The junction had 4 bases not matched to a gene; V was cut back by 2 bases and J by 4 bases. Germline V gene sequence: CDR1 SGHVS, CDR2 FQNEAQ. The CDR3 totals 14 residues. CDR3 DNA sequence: TGTGCCAGCAGCTTAAGTTCTAGCGGAGAGACCCAGTACTTC. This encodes CASSLSSSGETQYF. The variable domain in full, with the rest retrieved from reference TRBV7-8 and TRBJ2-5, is GAGVSQSPRYKVAKRGQDVALRCDPISGHVSLFWYQQALGQGPEFLTYFQNEAQLDKSGLPSDRFFAERPEGSVSTLKIQRTQQEDSAVYLCASSLSSSGETQYFGPGTRLLVL.

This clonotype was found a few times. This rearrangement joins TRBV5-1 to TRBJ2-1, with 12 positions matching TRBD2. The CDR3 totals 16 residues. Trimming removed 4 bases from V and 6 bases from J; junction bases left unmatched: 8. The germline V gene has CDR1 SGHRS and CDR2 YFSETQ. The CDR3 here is CASSPGLAGYINEQFF. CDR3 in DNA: TGCGCCAGCAGCCCGGGACTAGCGGGTTATATCAATGAGCAGTTCTTC. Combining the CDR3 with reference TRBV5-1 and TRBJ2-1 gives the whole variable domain KAGVTQTPRYLIKTRGQQVTLSCSPISGHRSVSWYQQTPGQGLQFLFEYFSETQRNKGNFPGRFSGRQFSNSRSEMNVSTLELGDSALYLCASSPGLAGYINEQFFGPGTRLTVL.

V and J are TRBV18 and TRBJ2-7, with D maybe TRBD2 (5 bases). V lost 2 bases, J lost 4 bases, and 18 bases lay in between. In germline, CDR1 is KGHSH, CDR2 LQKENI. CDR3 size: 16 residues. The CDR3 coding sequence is TGTGCCAGCTCACCAAGCTCGCCGGAGGTGGGTTACGAGCAGTACTTC. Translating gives CASSPSSPEVGYEQYF.

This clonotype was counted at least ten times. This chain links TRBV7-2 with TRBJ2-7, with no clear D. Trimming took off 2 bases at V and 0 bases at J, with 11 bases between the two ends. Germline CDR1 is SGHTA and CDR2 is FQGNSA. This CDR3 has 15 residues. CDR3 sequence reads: CASSLMFGSSYEQYF. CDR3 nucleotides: TGTGCCAGCAGCTTAATGTTCGGAAGCTCCTACGAGCAGTACTTC.

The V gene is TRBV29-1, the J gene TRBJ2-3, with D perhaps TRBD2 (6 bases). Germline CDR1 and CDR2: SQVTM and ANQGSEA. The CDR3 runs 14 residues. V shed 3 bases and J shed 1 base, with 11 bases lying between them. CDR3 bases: TGCAGCGTTGAGGCGGGAACGCGCACAGATACGCAGTATTTT. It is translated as CSVEAGTRTDTQYF.

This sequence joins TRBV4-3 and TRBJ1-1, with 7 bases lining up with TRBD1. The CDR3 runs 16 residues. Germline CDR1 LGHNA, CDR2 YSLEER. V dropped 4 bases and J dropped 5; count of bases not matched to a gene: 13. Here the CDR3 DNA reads TGCGCCAGCAGCCTTCAGGTGGACAGGCAGGGTACTGAAGCTTTCTTT. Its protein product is CASSLQVDRQGTEAFF.

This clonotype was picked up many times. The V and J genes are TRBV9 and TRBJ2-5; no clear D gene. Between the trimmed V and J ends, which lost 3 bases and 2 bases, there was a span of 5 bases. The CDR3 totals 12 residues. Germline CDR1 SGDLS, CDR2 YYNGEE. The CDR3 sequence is CASSGNQETQYF. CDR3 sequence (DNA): TGTGCCAGCAGCGGTAATCAAGAGACCCAGTACTTC.

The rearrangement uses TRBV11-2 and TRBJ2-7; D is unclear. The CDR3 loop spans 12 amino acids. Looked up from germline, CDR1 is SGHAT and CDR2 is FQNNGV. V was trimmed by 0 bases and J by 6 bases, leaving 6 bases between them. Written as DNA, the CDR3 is TGTGCCAGCAGCTTAGACAGTGGCGAGCAGTACTTC. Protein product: CASSLDSGEQYF.

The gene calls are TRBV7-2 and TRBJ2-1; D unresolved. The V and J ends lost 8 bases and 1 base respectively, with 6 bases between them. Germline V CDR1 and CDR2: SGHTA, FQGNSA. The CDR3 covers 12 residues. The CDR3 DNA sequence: TGTGCCAGCGGCCGTTCCTACAATGAGCAGTTCTTC. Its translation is CASGRSYNEQFF.

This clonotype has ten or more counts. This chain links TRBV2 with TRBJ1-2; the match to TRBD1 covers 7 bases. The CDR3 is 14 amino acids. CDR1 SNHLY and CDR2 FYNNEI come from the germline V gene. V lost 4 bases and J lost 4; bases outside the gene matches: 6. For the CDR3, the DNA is TGTGCCAGCAGTGTGGAGGGGGCGATCTATGGCTACACCTTC. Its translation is CASSVEGAIYGYTF.

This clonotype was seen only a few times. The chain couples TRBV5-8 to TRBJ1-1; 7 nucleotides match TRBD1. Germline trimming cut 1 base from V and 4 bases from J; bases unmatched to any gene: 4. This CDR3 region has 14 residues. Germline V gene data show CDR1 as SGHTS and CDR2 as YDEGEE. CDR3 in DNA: TGTGCCAGCAGCTTGAGGGACAGTTTCACTGAAGCTTTCTTT. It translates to CASSLRDSFTEAFF. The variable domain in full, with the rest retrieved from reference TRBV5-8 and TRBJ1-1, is EAGVTQSPTHLIKTRGQQATLRCSPISGHTSVYWYQQALGLGLQFLLWYDEGEERNRGNFPPRFSGRQFPNYSSELNVNALELEDSALYLCASSLRDSFTEAFFGQGTRLTVV.

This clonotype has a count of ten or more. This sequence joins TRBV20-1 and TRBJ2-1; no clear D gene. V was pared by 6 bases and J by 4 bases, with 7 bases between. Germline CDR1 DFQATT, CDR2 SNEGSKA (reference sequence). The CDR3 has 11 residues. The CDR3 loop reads CSAPAYNEQFF. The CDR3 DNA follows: TGCAGTGCCCCCGCATACAATGAGCAGTTCTTC.

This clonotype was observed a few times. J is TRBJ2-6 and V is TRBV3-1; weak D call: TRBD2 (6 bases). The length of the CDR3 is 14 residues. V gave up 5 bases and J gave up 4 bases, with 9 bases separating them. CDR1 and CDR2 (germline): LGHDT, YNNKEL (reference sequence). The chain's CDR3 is CASSSREGANVLTF. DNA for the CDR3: TGTGCCAGCAGCTCACGGGAGGGGGCCAACGTCCTGACTTTC.

This CDR3 reads CASSLSGDKYEKLFF. For the CDR3, the DNA is TGCGCCAGCAGCCTGTCGGGGGACAAGTATGAAAAACTGTTTTTT. This rearrangement joins TRBV4-1 to TRBJ1-4; D is possibly TRBD1 (6 bases). This CDR3 comprises 15 residues. From germline, CDR1 is MGHRA and CDR2 YSYEKL. Trimming shortened V by 4 bases and J by 6 bases, and 15 bases separated the two germline ends.

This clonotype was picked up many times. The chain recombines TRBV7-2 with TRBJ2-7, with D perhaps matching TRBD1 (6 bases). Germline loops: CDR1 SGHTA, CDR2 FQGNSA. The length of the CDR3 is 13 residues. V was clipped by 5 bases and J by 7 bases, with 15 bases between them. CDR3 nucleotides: TGTGCCAGCAGCGTACTACAGGGTCAAGAGCAGTACTTC. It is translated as CASSVLQGQEQYF.

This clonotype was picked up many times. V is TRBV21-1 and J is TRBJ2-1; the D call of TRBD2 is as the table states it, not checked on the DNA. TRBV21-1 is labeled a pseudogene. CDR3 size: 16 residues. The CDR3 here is CASSNLPGLGRGEQFF. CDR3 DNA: TGTGCCAGCAGCAACCTTCCGGGACTAGGTAGAGGTGAGCAGTTCTTC.